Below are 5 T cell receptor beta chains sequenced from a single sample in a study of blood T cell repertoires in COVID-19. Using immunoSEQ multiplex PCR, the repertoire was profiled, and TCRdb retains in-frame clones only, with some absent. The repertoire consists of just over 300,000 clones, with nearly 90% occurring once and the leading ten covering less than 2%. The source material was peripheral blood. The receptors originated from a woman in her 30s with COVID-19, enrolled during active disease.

The CDR3 region is CASTGHNTGELFF. CDR3 DNA sequence: TGTGCCAGCACGGGACACAACACCGGGGAGCTGTTTTTT. The V call is TRBV25-1, the J call TRBJ2-2; possible D gene TRBD1, 6 bases. With 7 bases removed from V and 2 bases from J, the gap between germline ends came to 8 bases. This CDR3 region has 13 residues. Germline loops: CDR1 MGHDK, CDR2 SYGVNS.

CDR3 in DNA: TGTGCCAGCAGCGACTGGACAGGGGACAAATACGAGCAGTACTTC. It translates to CASSDWTGDKYEQYF. This sequence joins TRBV11-3 and TRBJ2-7; 9 bases fit TRBD1. V dropped 5 bases and J dropped 4; count of bases not matched to a gene: 9. The V gene's germline CDR1 is SGHNT and CDR2 YENEEA. The CDR3 covers 15 residues.

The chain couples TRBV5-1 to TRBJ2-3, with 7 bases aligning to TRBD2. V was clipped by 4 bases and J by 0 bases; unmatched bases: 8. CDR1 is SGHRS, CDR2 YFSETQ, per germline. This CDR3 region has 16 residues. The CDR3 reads CASSTRGRGSTDTQYF. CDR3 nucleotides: TGCGCCAGCAGCACCCGAGGGCGGGGGAGCACAGATACGCAGTATTTT. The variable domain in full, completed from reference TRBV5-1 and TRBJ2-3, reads KAGVTQTPRYLIKTRGQQVTLSCSPISGHRSVSWYQQTPGQGLQFLFEYFSETQRNKGNFPGRFSGRQFSNSRSEMNVSTLELGDSALYLCASSTRGRGSTDTQYFGPGTRLTVL.

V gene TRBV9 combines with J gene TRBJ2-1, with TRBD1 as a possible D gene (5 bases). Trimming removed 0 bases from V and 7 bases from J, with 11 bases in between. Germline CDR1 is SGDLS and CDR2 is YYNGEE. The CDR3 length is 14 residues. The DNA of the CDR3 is TGTGCCAGCAGCGTAGCAGCAGGGTGGAATGAGCAGTTCTTC. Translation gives CASSVAAGWNEQFF. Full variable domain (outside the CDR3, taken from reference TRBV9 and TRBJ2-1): DSGVTQTPKHLITATGQRVTLRCSPRSGDLSVYWYQQSLDQGLQFLIQYYNGEERAKGNILERFSAQQFPDLHSELNLSSLELGDSALYFCASSVAAGWNEQFFGPGTRLTVL.

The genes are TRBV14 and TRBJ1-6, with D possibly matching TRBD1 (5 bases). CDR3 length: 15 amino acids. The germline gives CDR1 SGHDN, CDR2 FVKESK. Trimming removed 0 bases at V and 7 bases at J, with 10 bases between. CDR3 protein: CASSQDLAGNSPLHF. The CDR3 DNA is TGTGCCAGCAGCCAAGATCTGGCAGGGAATTCACCCCTCCACTTT.